The 5 T cell receptor beta chains in this list originate from one sample, sequenced in a study of blood T cell repertoires in COVID-19. The assay was immunoSEQ multiplex PCR, and TCRdb's table has in-frame clones only and misses some. The repertoire holds 70,000 to 80,000 clones, with around 93% as singletons. The sample taken for sequencing was peripheral blood. The receptors shown here come from a woman in her fifties or sixties with active COVID-19.

The chain employs TRBV18 and TRBJ1-4; perhaps TRBD1 as D (6 bases). Trimming removed 4 bases at V and 7 bases at J, with 10 bases between. The CDR3 spans 13 residues. Per the germline V gene, CDR1 is KGHSH and CDR2 is LQKENI. The CDR3 coding sequence is TGTGCCAGCTCACGGGGACAAGCTGAAAAACTGTTTTTT. Its translation: CASSRGQAEKLFF. Full variable domain (outside the CDR3, taken from reference TRBV18 and TRBJ1-4): NAGVMQNPRHLVRRRGQEARLRCSPMKGHSHVYWYRQLPEEGLKFMVYLQKENIIDESGMPKERFSAEFPKEGPSILRIQQVVRGDSAAYFCASSRGQAEKLFFGSGTQLSVL.

The CDR3 is CASSQSGFRAYEQYF. The CDR3 DNA reads TGCGCCAGCAGTCAATCGGGATTCAGGGCCTACGAGCAGTACTTC. This chain uses TRBV23-1 with TRBJ2-7, with D maybe TRBD1 (5 bases). TRBV23-1 has ORF status, its function being uncertain. The germline V and J ends were trimmed by 0 bases and 2 bases, with 11 bases remaining between them. This CDR3 comprises 15 residues.

The genes are TRBV3-1 (or the pseudogene TRBV3-2) and TRBJ2-6, with 7 positions matching TRBD2. The CDR3 totals 14 residues. CDR1 and CDR2 from the germline V gene are LGHDT and YNNKEL (reference sequence). Losses at the gene ends were 5 bases for V and 8 bases for J; bases not matched to a gene: 6. The DNA for the CDR3 is TGTGCCAGCAGCGGACGAGCGGGGACCAACGTCCTGACTTTC. Protein: CASSGRAGTNVLTF.

The chain employs TRBV19 and TRBJ2-5; 10 bases agree with TRBD2. Unmatched junction bases numbered 8, after V lost 8 bases and J lost 5 bases. The length of the CDR3 is 14 residues. The germline V gene encodes CDR1 LNHDA and CDR2 SQIVND (reference sequence). The CDR3 sequence: CASGSGRATETQYF. CDR3 coding DNA: TGTGCCAGTGGAAGCGGGAGGGCCACGGAGACCCAGTACTTC.

About this clone itself: Other DNA sequences from this sample encode an identical CDR3 as well. The gene calls are TRBV6-5 and TRBJ1-1; no clear D gene. V was cut by 6 bases and J by 8 bases, with 16 bases left in between. The CDR3 is 13 amino acids. CDR1 and CDR2 from the germline V gene are MNHEY and SVGAGI. CDR3 bases: TGTGCCAGCAGCCGAGACCCTAAACTAGAAGCTTTCTTT. This codes for CASSRDPKLEAFF.